The subject of this entry is one T cell receptor (beta chain). Its specificity is not known. All donors came from Russia, were Caucasian and healthy, and spanned ages about 6 to 90. The second PCR ran about 6 to 11 cycles with a sample-barcoded 5' primer and J-beta primers. TCRdb reprocessed the 5' RACE reads with MiXCR, giving one entry per CDR3 protein. The table has some 640,000 distinct CDR3 sequences, roughly 31% seen once. The data derive from a study of blood T cells in healthy people across ages. General study findings and limits: It was the long-lived donors that had more naive CD4+ cells and higher diversity than aged donors.

Losses at the gene ends were 3 bases for V and 0 bases for J; bases not matched to a gene: 5. CDR3 size: 16 residues. The germline V gene has CDR1 SGDLS and CDR2 YYNGEE. The clonotype originates from an elderly woman in good health. This chain uses TRBV9 with TRBJ1-3; 8 nucleotides agree with TRBD1. Sequencing was performed on blood. The CDR3 is CASSEDRDYSGNTIYF. The CDR3 DNA reads as TGTGCCAGCAGCGAGGACAGGGACTACTCTGGAAACACCATATATTTT.